This T cell receptor (beta chain) was sequenced in a study of T cell responses to AZD1222 COVID-19 vaccine. Points from the study as a whole: Variant regions that are unmutated are reportedly the target of nearly half of spike-specific TCRs. Spike as a whole was targeted by vaccine-associated CD4 TCRs, dominant at 160-218 and 743-854.

As to this clone: Its antigen is unknown.

Repertoires were generated with immunoSEQ multiplex PCR, while TCRdb's copy carries only in-frame clones and drops some. The data hold 100,000 to 150,000 clones, with approximately 85% observed a single time. V lost 0 bases, J lost 3 bases, and 5 bases stayed unmatched. The CDR3 consists of 15 residues. Germline CDR1 and CDR2: SGHVS and FQNEAQ. The J gene is TRBJ2-7, the V gene TRBV7-8; TRBD2 aligns across 7 bases. The receptor's source is an adult who received the MenACWY meningococcal vaccine as a control. Specimen: peripheral blood, collected 28 days after the second dose of the MenACWY control vaccine. Written as DNA, the CDR3 is TGTGCCAGCAGCTTAGCGGGGGGGGAAGGCTACGAGCAGTACTTC. Residues: CASSLAGGEGYEQYF.